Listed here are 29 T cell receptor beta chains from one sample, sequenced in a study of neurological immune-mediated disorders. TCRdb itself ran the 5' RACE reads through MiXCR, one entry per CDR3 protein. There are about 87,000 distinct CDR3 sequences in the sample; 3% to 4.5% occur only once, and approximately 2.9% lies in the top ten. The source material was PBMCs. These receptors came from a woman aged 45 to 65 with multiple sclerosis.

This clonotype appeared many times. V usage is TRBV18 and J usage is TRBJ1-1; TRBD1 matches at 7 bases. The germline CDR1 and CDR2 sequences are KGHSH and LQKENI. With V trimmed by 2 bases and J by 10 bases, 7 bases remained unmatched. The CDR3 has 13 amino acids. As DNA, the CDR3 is TGTGCCAGCTCACCAGACAGGGCGTTTGGAGCTTTCTTT. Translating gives CASSPDRAFGAFF.

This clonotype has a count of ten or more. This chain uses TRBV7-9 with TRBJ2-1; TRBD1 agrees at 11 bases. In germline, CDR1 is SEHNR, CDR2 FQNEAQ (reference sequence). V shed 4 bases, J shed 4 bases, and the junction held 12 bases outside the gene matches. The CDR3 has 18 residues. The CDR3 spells CASSWTGGAKPNYNEQFF. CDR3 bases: TGTGCCAGCAGCTGGACAGGGGGCGCCAAGCCCAATTACAATGAGCAGTTCTTC.

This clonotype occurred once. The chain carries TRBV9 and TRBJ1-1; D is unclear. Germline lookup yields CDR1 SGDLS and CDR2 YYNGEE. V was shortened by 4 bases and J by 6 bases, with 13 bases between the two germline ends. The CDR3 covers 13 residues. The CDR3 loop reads CASSTERWSEAFF. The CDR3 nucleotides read TGTGCCAGCAGCACCGAAAGGTGGTCTGAAGCTTTCTTT.

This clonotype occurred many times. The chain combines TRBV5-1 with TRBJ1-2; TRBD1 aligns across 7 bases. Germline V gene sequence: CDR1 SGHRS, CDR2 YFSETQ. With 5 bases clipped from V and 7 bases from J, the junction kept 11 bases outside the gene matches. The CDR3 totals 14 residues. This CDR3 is CASSLGTDSGGYTF. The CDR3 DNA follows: TGCGCCAGCAGTCTTGGGACAGACAGTGGTGGCTACACCTTC. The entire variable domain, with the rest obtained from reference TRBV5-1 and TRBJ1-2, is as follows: KAGVTQTPRYLIKTRGQQVTLSCSPISGHRSVSWYQQTPGQGLQFLFEYFSETQRNKGNFPGRFSGRQFSNSRSEMNVSTLELGDSALYLCASSLGTDSGGYTFGSGTRLTVV.

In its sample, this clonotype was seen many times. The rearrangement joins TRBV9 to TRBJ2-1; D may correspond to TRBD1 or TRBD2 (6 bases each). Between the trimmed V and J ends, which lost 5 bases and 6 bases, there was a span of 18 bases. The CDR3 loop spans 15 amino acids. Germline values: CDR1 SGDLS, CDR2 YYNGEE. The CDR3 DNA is TGTGCCAGCAGGGGGGGCCCACCGTTTTCCAATGAGCAGTTCTTC. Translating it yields CASRGGPPFSNEQFF.

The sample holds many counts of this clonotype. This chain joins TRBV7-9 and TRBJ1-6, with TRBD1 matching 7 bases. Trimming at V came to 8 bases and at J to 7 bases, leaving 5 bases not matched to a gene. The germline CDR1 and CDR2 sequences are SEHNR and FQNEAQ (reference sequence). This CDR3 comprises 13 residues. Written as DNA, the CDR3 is TGTGCCAGCTCGGGACAGTTAAATTCACCCCTCCACTTT. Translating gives CASSGQLNSPLHF.

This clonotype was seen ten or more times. CDR3 bases: TGTGCCATCAGTGCCCGGCCCGAAGAGACCCAGTACTTC. It codes for CAISARPEETQYF. The V and J genes are TRBV10-3 and TRBJ2-5; D is unresolved. The CDR3 runs 13 residues. V was shortened by 4 bases and J by 3 bases, with 9 bases between the two germline ends. The germline V gene encodes CDR1 ENHRY and CDR2 SYGVKD.

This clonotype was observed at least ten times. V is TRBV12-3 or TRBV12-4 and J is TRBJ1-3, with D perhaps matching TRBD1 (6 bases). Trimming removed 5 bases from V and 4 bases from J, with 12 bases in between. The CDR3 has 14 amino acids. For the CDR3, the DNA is TGTGCCAGCAGTAAGCGGGACATAGGAAACACCATATATTTT. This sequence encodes CASSKRDIGNTIYF.

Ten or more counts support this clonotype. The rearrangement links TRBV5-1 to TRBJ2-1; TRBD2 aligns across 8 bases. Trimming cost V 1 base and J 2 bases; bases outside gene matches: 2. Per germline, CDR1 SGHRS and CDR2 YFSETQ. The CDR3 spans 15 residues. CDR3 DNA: TGCGCCAGCAGCTTGCGGGAGGGGACCTACAATGAGCAGTTCTTC. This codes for CASSLREGTYNEQFF.

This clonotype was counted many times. CDR3 sequence reads: CASSSGQGNFPRGANVLTF. The CDR3 DNA reads TGTGCCAGCAGTTCCGGACAGGGTAACTTTCCTCGTGGGGCCAACGTCCTGACTTTC. J is TRBJ2-6 and V is TRBV12-3 or TRBV12-4; 8 bases fit TRBD1. V lost 4 bases and J lost 3; bases outside the gene matches: 14. There are 19 residues in the CDR3.

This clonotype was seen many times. CDR3 nucleotide sequence: TGCAGTGCCTTGAGGGGTCGGGATGGCTACACCTTC. Its translation is CSALRGRDGYTF. The chain couples TRBV20-1 to TRBJ1-2; D might be TRBD1 (5 bases). Germline V gene sequence: CDR1 DFQATT, CDR2 SNEGSKA (reference sequence). The ends were cut back, 6 bases at V and 6 bases at J, with 14 bases in the middle. The CDR3 extends over 12 amino acids.

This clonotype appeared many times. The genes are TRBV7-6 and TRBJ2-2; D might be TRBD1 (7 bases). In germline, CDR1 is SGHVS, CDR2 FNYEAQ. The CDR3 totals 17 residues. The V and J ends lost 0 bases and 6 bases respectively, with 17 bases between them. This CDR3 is CASSLASQGGLPGELFF. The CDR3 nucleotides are TGTGCCAGCAGCTTAGCGTCCCAGGGGGGACTGCCCGGGGAGCTGTTTTTT.

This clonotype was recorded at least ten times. This chain's CDR3 is CASSLVRFLGTDTQYF. The DNA of the CDR3 is TGTGCCAGCAGCTTGGTACGGTTTTTAGGGACAGATACGCAGTATTTT. V gene TRBV5-6 combines with J gene TRBJ2-3, with D unresolved. The CDR3 spans 16 residues. V was cut by 0 bases and J by 3 bases, with 14 bases left in between. The germline CDR1 and CDR2 sequences are SGHDT and YYEEEE.

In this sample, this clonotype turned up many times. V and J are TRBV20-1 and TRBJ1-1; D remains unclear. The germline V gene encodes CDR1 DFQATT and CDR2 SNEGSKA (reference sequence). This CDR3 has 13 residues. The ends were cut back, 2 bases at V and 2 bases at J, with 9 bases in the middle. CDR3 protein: CSARSTPNTEAFF. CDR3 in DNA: TGCAGTGCTAGATCGACGCCAAACACTGAAGCTTTCTTT.

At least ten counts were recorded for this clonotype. CDR3 loop: CASSLDSYGYTF. CDR3 nucleotides: TGTGCCAGCAGCTTAGACAGCTATGGCTACACCTTC. The chain recombines TRBV7-9 with TRBJ1-2; D is ambiguous. Germline CDR1 is SEHNR and CDR2 is FQNEAQ (reference sequence). This CDR3 is built from 12 residues. The V end was cut by 1 base, the J end by 4 bases, with 4 bases between.

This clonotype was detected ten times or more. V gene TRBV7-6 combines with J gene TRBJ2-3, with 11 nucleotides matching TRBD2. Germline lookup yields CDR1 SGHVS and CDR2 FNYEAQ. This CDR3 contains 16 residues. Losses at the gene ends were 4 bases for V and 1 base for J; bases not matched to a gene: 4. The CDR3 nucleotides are TGTGCCAGCAGCTATCTAGCGGGGGGCCGCACAGATACGCAGTATTTT. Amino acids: CASSYLAGGRTDTQYF.

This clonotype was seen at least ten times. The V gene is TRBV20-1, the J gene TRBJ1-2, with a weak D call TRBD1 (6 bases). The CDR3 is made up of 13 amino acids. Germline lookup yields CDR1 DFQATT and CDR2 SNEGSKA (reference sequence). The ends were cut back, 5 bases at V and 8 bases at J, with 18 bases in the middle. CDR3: CSAVGAGAEGYTF. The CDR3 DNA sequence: TGCAGTGCTGTGGGGGCGGGGGCCGAGGGCTACACCTTC.

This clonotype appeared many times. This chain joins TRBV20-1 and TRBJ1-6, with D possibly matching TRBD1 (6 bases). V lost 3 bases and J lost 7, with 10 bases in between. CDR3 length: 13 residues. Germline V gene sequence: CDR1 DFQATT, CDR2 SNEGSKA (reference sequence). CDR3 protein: CSASQGLNSPLHF. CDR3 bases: TGCAGTGCTAGCCAGGGGTTGAATTCACCCCTCCACTTT.

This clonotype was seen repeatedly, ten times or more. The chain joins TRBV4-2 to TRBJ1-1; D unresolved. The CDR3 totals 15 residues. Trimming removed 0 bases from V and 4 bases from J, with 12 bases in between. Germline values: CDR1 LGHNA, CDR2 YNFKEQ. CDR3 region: CASSQDPGLATEAFF. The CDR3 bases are TGTGCCAGCAGCCAAGATCCAGGTCTTGCCACTGAAGCTTTCTTT.

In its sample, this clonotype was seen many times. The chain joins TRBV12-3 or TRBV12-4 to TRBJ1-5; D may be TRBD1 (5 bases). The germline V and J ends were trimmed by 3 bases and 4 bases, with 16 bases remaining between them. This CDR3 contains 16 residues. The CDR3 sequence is CASSLLGHGKNQPQHF. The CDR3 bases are TGTGCCAGCAGTTTGTTAGGACACGGAAAGAATCAGCCCCAGCATTTT.

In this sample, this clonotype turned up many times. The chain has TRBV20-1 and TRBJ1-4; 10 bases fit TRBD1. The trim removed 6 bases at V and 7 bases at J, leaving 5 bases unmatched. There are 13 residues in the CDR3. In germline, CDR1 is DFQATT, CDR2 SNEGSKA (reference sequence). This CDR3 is CSALTGGFEKLFF. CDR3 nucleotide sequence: TGCAGTGCGCTGACAGGGGGCTTTGAAAAACTGTTTTTT.

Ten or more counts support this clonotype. CDR3 coding DNA: TGTGCCAGCAGCCAAGGAGCGGGGCCCAAAAACATTCAGTACTTC. This gives the protein CASSQGAGPKNIQYF. The chain joins TRBV3-1 to TRBJ2-4, with 7 bases that match TRBD2. The CDR3 spans 15 residues. J was trimmed by 2 bases and V by 1 base; bases with no gene match: 2. Germline CDR1 and CDR2: LGHDT and YNNKEL (reference sequence).

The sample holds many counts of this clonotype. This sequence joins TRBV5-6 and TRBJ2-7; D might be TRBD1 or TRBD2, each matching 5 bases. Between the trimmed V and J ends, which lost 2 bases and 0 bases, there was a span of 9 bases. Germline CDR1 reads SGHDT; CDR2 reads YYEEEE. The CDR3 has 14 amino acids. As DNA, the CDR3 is TGTGCCAGCAGCTTCGGGGCCAGCTCCTACGAGCAGTACTTC. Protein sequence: CASSFGASSYEQYF.

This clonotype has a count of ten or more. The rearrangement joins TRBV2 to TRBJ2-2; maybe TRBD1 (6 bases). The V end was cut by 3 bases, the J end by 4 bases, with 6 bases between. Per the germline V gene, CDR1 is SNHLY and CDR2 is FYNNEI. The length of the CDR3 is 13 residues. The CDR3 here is CASSEGATGELFF. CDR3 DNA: TGTGCCAGCAGTGAGGGGGCCACCGGGGAGCTGTTTTTT. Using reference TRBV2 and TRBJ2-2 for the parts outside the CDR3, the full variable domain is EPEVTQTPSHQVTQMGQEVILRCVPISNHLYFYWYRQILGQKVEFLVSFYNNEISEKSEIFDDQFSVERPDGSNFTLKIRSTKLEDSAMYFCASSEGATGELFFGEGSRLTVL.

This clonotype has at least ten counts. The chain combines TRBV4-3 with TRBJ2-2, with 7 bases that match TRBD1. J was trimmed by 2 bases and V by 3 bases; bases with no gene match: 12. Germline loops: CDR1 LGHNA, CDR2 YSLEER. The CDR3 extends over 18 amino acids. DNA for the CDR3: TGCGCCAGCAGCCATTCCGGGATGTCAGGGGGTAACACCGGGGAGCTGTTTTTT. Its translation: CASSHSGMSGGNTGELFF.

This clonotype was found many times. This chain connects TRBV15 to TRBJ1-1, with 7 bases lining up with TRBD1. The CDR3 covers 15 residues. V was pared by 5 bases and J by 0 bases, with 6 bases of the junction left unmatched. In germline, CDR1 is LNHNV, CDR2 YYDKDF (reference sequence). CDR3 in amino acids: CATSSSGTVNTEAFF. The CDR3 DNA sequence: TGTGCCACCAGCTCTTCCGGGACAGTGAACACTGAAGCTTTCTTT.

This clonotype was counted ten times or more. CDR3 nucleotides: TGCAGTGCTAGCGGAGGCCGCAGGGGACAGGGGGCACTTAACAACGACCGAGCTTTCTTT. Translated, it gives CSASGGRRGQGALNNDRAFF. The chain couples TRBV20-1 to TRBJ1-1, with TRBD1 matching over 12 bases. Germline V gene sequence: CDR1 DFQATT, CDR2 SNEGSKA (reference sequence). The CDR3 covers 20 residues. V trimming: 3 bases; J trimming: 10 bases; junction bases outside the gene matches: 27.

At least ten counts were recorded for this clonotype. The CDR3 nucleotides are TGTGCCAGCAGCTGGAGAGTCGGCACAGATACGCAGTATTTT. This sequence encodes CASSWRVGTDTQYF. The chain links TRBV7-6 to TRBJ2-3; unclear D gene. In germline, CDR1 is SGHVS, CDR2 FNYEAQ. V was shortened by 4 bases and J by 1 base, with 9 bases between the two germline ends. This CDR3 spans 14 amino acids.

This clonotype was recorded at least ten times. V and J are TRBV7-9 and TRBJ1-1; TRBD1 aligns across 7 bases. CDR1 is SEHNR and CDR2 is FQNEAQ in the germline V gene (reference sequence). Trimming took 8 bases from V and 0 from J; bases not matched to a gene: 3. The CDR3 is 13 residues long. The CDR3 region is CASDRALNTEAFF. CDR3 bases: TGTGCCAGCGACAGGGCATTGAACACTGAAGCTTTCTTT.